This T cell receptor (beta chain) stems from a study of post-analysis software for immune sequencing data. Study summary: Relapsing-remitting, secondary progressive and progressive-relapsing courses of multiple sclerosis were included.

Sequencing libraries made from TCR beta cDNA carried unique molecular identifiers. Out of 1 to 10 million T cells, about 520,000 cDNA molecules were generated. TCRdb passed the PCR reads through MiXCR, listing each CDR3 protein once. Among fewer than 700,000 distinct CDR3 sequences listed, about 40% were seen once. General observations from the study: Among multiple sclerosis patients, normalized Chao1 diversity was significantly below that of controls. In patients, TRBV5-6, TRBV5-1 and TRBV20-1 belonged to five TRBV segments found more frequently than in controls.

About this clonotype: The target antigen is unknown.

The length of the CDR3 is 13 residues. Germline V gene sequence: CDR1 SGHTS, CDR2 YDEGEE. The V and J ends lost 4 bases and 6 bases respectively, with 11 bases between them. Sequencing input: blood. The receptor was derived from a girl between 5 and 17 years old with multiple sclerosis. The chain uses TRBV5-8 and TRBJ2-4; D remains unclear. DNA for the CDR3: TGTGCCAGCAGCCCCGATGGAGTAAACATTCAGTACTTC. It yields the protein CASSPDGVNIQYF.